A single sample is the source of the 17 T cell receptor beta chains below, sequenced in a study of CD8 T cells in Susac syndrome. RNA was extracted with the RNeasy kit, and a quantity of about 0.5 to 1 ug was reverse transcribed using random hexamers. TCRdb analysed the immunoSEQ multiplex PCR reads with MiXCR anew, one entry per CDR3 protein. The table has 180,000 or so distinct CDR3 sequences, 90% to 97% seen once. The sequenced sample was CD4+ T cells from PBMCs. The receptors were gathered from a human donor with multiple sclerosis.

This clonotype was seen once. V and J are TRBV28 and TRBJ2-1, with D possibly being TRBD2 (5 bases). The CDR3 runs to 13 residues. The germline CDR1 and CDR2 sequences are MDHEN and SYDVKM. Trimming took off 5 bases at V and 7 bases at J, with 12 bases between the two ends. CDR3 DNA: TGTGCCAGCAGTCCCGTGACTAAAAATGAGCAGTTCTTC. Translation: CASSPVTKNEQFF.

The genes are TRBV4-1 and TRBJ2-2, with 9 bases identical to TRBD1. The germline V gene encodes CDR1 MGHRA and CDR2 YSYEKL. Germline trimming cut 6 bases from V and 6 bases from J; bases unmatched to any gene: 11. This CDR3 spans 16 amino acids. The CDR3 here is CASRPVGQGKAGELFF. DNA for the CDR3: TGCGCCAGCAGACCCGTGGGACAGGGAAAGGCCGGGGAGCTGTTTTTT.

The chain couples TRBV2 to TRBJ1-6; possible D gene TRBD1, 5 bases. V was trimmed by 6 bases and J by 7 bases, leaving 22 bases between them. CDR1 and CDR2 from the germline V gene are SNHLY and FYNNEI. The CDR3 length is 17 residues. Written as DNA, the CDR3 is TGTGCCAGCAGGGCCACGCTAGGGAGGGGCGGCAATTCACCCCTCCACTTT. This encodes CASRATLGRGGNSPLHF. The entire variable domain, with the rest obtained from reference TRBV2 and TRBJ1-6, is as follows: EPEVTQTPSHQVTQMGQEVILRCVPISNHLYFYWYRQILGQKVEFLVSFYNNEISEKSEIFDDQFSVERPDGSNFTLKIRSTKLEDSAMYFCASRATLGRGGNSPLHFGNGTRLTVT.

V is TRBV15 and J is TRBJ1-2; D uncertain. Germline values: CDR1 LNHNV, CDR2 YYDKDF (reference sequence). The length of the CDR3 is 14 residues. The V and J ends lost 1 base and 2 bases respectively, with 8 bases between them. The CDR3, as DNA: TGTGCCACCAGCAGAGGGTCCGGAAACTATGGCTACACCTTC. Translating gives CATSRGSGNYGYTF. Full variable domain (remainder filled in from reference TRBV15 and TRBJ1-2): DAMVIQNPRYQVTQFGKPVTLSCSQTLNHNVMYWYQQKSSQAPKLLFHYYDKDFNNEADTPDNFQSRRPNTSFCFLDIRSPGLGDTAMYLCATSRGSGNYGYTFGSGTRLTVV.

This chain joins TRBV9 and TRBJ2-1; maybe TRBD2 (6 bases). The V end lost 4 bases, the J end lost 9 bases, and 26 bases lay between the germline ends. Germline assignment: CDR1 SGDLS and CDR2 YYNGEE. The CDR3 runs 17 residues. For the CDR3, the DNA is TGTGCCAGCAGCCCCCGGGTAGCGGTCGAGGAGGGAGGTGAGCAGTTCTTC. It codes for CASSPRVAVEEGGEQFF.

CDR3 in amino acids: CASSLRLGLETYEQYF. In DNA, the CDR3 is TGCGCCAGCAGCTTGCGCTTGGGACTAGAAACCTACGAGCAGTACTTC. The genes are TRBV5-1 and TRBJ2-7; 8 bases are a match to TRBD2. The CDR3 sequence is 16 residues long. J was trimmed by 2 bases and V by 1 base; bases with no gene match: 8. Germline V gives CDR1 SGHRS, CDR2 YFSETQ.

The chain combines TRBV12-3 or TRBV12-4 with TRBJ1-3; D is ambiguous. The CDR3 loop spans 15 amino acids. V dropped 4 bases and J dropped 0 bases, with 10 bases sitting between them. CDR3 amino acids: CASSSGLSSGNTIYF. CDR3 bases: TGTGCCAGCAGTTCCGGACTCTCCTCTGGAAACACCATATATTTT.

The gene calls are TRBV20-1 and TRBJ1-2; D possibly corresponds to TRBD1 (6 bases). The CDR3 is made up of 15 amino acids. The V gene's germline CDR1 is DFQATT and CDR2 SNEGSKA (reference sequence). V lost 3 bases and J 2 bases, leaving 16 bases between the germline ends. CDR3 amino acids: CSARAPWGRNYGYTF. Written as DNA, the CDR3 is TGCAGTGCTAGGGCCCCTTGGGGGCGCAACTATGGCTACACCTTC.

This chain uses TRBV5-8 with TRBJ1-6; D is unresolved. The CDR3 consists of 15 residues. V lost 3 bases to trimming and J lost 0 bases, with 7 bases between them. Germline assignment: CDR1 SGHTS and CDR2 YDEGEE. CDR3 DNA sequence: TGTGCCAGCAGCTCTCGTACCTCCTATAATTCACCCCTCCACTTT. It yields the protein CASSSRTSYNSPLHF.

CDR3 sequence: CASSKTLQGSAFF. As DNA, the CDR3 is TGTGCCAGCAGTAAAACGCTTCAGGGGAGTGCTTTCTTT. The chain combines TRBV6-5 with TRBJ1-1, with D perhaps matching TRBD1 (6 bases). Per germline, CDR1 MNHEY and CDR2 SVGAGI. CDR3 length equals 13 residues. Trimming pared 5 bases from V and 11 bases from J, leaving 18 bases between.

This clonotype showed up just a few times. The rearrangement joins TRBV7-2 to TRBJ2-7, with TRBD1 identical over 8 bases. Per the germline V gene, CDR1 is SGHTA and CDR2 is FQGNSA. CDR3 size: 17 residues. Germline trimming cut 1 base from V and 3 bases from J; bases unmatched to any gene: 11. The chain's CDR3 is CASSLGLKGRGLYEQYF. The CDR3 DNA reads TGTGCCAGCAGCTTAGGGTTAAAGGGCAGGGGGCTCTACGAGCAGTACTTC.

J is TRBJ2-1 and V is TRBV7-9; D unresolved. The V and J ends lost 0 bases and 5 bases respectively, with 11 bases between them. This CDR3 is 15 amino acids long. CDR1 is SEHNR and CDR2 is FQNEAQ in the germline V gene (reference sequence). This chain's CDR3 is CASSLALAVNNEQFF. In DNA, the CDR3 is TGTGCCAGCAGCTTAGCCTTAGCAGTGAACAATGAGCAGTTCTTC.

The rearrangement uses TRBV3-1 and TRBJ2-7; D perhaps matches TRBD2 (6 bases). This CDR3 comprises 14 residues. V dropped 2 bases and J dropped 4 bases, with 12 bases sitting between them. The germline gives CDR1 LGHDT, CDR2 YNNKEL (reference sequence). DNA of the CDR3: TGTGCCAGCAGCCAACGCGGGATCGCGTACGAGCAGTACTTC. The encoded protein is CASSQRGIAYEQYF.

The V and J genes are TRBV30 and TRBJ1-2, with a weak D call TRBD1 (6 bases). This CDR3 spans 11 amino acids. Germline CDR1 and CDR2: GTSNPN and SVGIG (reference sequence). Trimming pared 7 bases from V and 4 bases from J, leaving 10 bases between. CDR3 sequence: CALTGGYGYTF. CDR3 nucleotides: TGTGCCTTGACAGGTGGCTATGGCTACACCTTC.

The chain uses TRBV30 and TRBJ1-5, with 7 bases that match TRBD1. Losses at the gene ends were 0 bases for V and 0 bases for J; bases not matched to a gene: 8. Germline values: CDR1 GTSNPN, CDR2 SVGIG (reference sequence). The CDR3 runs 17 residues. CDR3 coding DNA: TGTGCCTGGAGTGTACCCGGGACAGCTTATAGCAATCAGCCCCAGCATTTT. This translates into CAWSVPGTAYSNQPQHF.

V usage is TRBV24-1 and J usage is TRBJ2-1; D is undetermined. The CDR3 has 12 amino acids. Trimming took off 4 bases at V and 9 bases at J, with 9 bases between the two ends. CDR1 and CDR2 from the germline V gene are KGHDR and SFDVKD. CDR3 DNA sequence: TGTGCCACCAGTGACCCCCTTGTTGAGCAGTTCTTC. This translates into CATSDPLVEQFF.

The rearrangement uses TRBV20-1 and TRBJ1-1; 7 bases map to TRBD1. The V and J ends lost 6 bases and 1 base, in that order; junction bases with no gene match: 5. This CDR3 comprises 13 residues. Germline CDR1 is DFQATT and CDR2 is SNEGSKA (reference sequence). In DNA form, the CDR3 reads TGCAGTGCAGAGGGGGCACGGAACACTGAAGCTTTCTTT. Translated: CSAEGARNTEAFF.